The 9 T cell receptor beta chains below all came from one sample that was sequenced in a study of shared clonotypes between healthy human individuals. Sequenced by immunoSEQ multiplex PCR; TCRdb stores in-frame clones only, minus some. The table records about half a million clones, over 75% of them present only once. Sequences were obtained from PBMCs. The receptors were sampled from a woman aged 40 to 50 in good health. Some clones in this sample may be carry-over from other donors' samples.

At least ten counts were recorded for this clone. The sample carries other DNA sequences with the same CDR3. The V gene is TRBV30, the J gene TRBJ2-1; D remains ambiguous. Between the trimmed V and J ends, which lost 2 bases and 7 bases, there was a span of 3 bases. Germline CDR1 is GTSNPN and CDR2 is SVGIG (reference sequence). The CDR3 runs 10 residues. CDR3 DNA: TGTGCCTGGAGTAGTAATGAGCAGTTCTTC. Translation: CAWSSNEQFF. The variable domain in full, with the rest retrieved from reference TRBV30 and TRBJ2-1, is SQTIHQWPATLVQPVGSPLSLECTVEGTSNPNLYWYRQAAGRGLQLLFYSVGIGQISSEVPQNLSASRPQDRQFILSSKKLLLSDSGFYLCAWSSNEQFFGPGTRLTVL.

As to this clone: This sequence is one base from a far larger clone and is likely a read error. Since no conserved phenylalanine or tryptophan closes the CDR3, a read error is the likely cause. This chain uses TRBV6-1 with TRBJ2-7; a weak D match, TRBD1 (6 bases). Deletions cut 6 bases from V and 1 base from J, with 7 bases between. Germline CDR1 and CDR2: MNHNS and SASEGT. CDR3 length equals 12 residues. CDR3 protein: CASRTGSYEQYL. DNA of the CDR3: TGTGCCAGCAGGACAGGATCCTACGAGCAGTACTTA.

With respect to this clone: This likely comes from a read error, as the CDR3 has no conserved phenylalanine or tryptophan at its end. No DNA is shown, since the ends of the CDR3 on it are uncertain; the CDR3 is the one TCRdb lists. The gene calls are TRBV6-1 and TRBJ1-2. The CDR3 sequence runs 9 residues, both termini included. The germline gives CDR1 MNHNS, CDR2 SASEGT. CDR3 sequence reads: CASSYLSKS.

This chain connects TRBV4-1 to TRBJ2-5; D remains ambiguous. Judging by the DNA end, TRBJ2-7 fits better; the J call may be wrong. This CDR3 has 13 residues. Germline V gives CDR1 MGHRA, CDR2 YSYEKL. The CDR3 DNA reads TGCGCCAGCAGCCAAGGGTCGGGTGGCGAGCAGTACTTC. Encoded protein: CASSQGSGGEQYF.

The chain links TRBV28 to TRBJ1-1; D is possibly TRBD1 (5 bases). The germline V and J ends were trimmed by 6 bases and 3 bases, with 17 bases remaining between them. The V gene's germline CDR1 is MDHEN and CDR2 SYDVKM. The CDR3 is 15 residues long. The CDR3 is CASRAMGGEHTEAFF. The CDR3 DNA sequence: TGTGCCAGCAGGGCCATGGGGGGGGAGCACACTGAAGCTTTCTTT. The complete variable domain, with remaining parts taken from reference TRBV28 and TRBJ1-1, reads DVKVTQSSRYLVKRTGEKVFLECVQDMDHENMFWYRQDPGLGLRLIYFSYDVKMKEKGDIPEGYSVSREKKERFSLILESASTNQTSMYLCASRAMGGEHTEAFFGQGTRLTVV.

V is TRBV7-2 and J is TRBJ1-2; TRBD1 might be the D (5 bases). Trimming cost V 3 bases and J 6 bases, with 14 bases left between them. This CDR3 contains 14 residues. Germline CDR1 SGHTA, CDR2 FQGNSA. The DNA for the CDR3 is TGTGCCAGCAGCTTGGGCCAGGGACTGGATGGCTACACCTTC. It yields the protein CASSLGQGLDGYTF.

The CDR3 loop reads CASSRERVTGELFF. DNA for the CDR3: TGTGCCAGCAGCAGAGAACGGGTAACCGGGGAGCTGTTTTTT. The V call is TRBV9, the J call TRBJ2-2; no clear D gene. V was trimmed by 4 bases and J by 5 bases, leaving 12 bases between them. The germline CDR1 and CDR2 sequences are SGDLS and YYNGEE. The CDR3 has 14 amino acids.

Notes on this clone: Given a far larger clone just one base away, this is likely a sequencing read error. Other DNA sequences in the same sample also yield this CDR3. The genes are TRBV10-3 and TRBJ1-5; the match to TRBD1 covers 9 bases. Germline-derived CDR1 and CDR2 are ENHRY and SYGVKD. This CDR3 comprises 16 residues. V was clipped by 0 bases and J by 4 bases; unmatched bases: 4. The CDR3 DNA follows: TGTGCCATCAGTGAGTCAGGGGACAGGGTTAATCAGCCCCAGCATTTT. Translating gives CAISESGDRVNQPQHF.

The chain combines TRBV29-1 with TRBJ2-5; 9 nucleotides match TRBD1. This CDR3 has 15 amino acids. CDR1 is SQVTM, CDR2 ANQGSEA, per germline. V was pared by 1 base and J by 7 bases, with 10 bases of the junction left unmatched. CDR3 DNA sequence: TGCAGCGTTGAAGGAGTAGGGGACAGGGCGGCGACCCAGTACTTC. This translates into CSVEGVGDRAATQYF.